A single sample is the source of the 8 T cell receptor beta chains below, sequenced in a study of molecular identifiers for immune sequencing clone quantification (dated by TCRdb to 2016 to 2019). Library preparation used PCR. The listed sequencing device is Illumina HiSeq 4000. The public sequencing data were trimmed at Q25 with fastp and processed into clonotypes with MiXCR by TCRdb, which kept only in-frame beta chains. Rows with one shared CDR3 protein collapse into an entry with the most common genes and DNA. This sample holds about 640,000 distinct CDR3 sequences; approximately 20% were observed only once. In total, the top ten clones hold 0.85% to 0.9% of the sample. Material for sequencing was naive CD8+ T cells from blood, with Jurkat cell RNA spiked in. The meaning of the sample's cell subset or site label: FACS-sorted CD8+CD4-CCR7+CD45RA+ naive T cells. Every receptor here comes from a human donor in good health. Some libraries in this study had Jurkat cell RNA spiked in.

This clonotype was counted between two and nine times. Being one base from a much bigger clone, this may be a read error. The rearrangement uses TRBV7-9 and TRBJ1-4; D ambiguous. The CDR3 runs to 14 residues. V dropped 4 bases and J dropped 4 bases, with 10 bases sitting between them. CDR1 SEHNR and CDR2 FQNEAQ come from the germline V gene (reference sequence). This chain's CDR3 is CASSSRACNEKLFF. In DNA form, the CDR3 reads TGTGCCAGCAGCTCAAGAGCTTGTAATGAAAAACTGTTTTTT. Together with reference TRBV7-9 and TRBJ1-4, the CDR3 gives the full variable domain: DTGVSQNPRHKITKRGQNVTFRCDPISEHNRLYWYRQTLGQGPEFLTYFQNEAQLEKSRLLSDRFSAERPKGSFSTLEIQRTEQGDSAMYLCASSSRACNEKLFFGSGTQLSVL.

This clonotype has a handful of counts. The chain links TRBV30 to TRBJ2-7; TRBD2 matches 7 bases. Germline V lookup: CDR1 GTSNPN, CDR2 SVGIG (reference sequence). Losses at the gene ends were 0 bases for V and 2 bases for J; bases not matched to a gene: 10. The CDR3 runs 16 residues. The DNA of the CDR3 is TGTGCCTGGAGTGTCGGACTTACCGGGACTACCTACGAGCAGTACTTC. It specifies CAWSVGLTGTTYEQYF.

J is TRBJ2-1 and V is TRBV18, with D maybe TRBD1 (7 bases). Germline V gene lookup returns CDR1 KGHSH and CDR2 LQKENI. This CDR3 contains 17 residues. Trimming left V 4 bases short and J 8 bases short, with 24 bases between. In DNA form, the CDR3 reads TGTGCCAGCTCACTAGATACTAGCAGGGGGGCCGTCTATGAGCAGTTCTTC. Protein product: CASSLDTSRGAVYEQFF.

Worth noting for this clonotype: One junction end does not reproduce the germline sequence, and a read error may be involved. CDR3 bases: TGTGCCAGCAGCTACCGGGACGGTACAGATACGCAGTGTTTT. Protein: CASSYRDGTDTQCF. V is TRBV27 and J is TRBJ2-3; either TRBD1 or TRBD2 may supply D (5 bases each). There are 14 residues in the CDR3. CDR1 and CDR2 (germline): MNHEY, SMNVEV (reference sequence).

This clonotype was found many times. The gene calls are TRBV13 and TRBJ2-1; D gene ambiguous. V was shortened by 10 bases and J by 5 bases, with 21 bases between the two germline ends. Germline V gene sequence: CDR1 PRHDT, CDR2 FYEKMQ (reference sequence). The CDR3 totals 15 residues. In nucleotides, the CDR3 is TGTGCCACCACCCCCCTCATGTACACCGACAATGAGCAGTTCTTC. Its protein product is CATTPLMYTDNEQFF.

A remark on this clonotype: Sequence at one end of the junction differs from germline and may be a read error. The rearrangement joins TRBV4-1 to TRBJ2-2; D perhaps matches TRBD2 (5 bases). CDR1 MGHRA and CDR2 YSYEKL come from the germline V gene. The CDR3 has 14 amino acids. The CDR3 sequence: CASSPGPYTGELSF. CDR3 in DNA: TGCGCCAGCAGCCCCGGACCGTACACCGGGGAGCTGTCTTTT.

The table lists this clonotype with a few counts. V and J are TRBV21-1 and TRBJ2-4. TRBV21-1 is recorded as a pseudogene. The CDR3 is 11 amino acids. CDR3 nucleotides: TGTGCCAGCAGGGTAGGTCGGTTTCAGTACTTC. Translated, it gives CASRVGRFQYF.

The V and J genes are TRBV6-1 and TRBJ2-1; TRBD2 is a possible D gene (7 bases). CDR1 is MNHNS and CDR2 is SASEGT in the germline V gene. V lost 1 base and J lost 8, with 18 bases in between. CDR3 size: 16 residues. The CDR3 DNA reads TGTGCCAGCAGTGAAGATTGGGGGGGCGCGGGGCATGAGCAGTTCTTC. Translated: CASSEDWGGAGHEQFF.